The rows below give T cell receptor beta chains drawn from one sample of a study of T-cell memory formation after mild COVID-19. Using its own MiXCR run on the 5' RACE reads, TCRdb lists one record per CDR3 protein. The sample lists over 15,000 distinct CDR3 sequences, approximately 23% occurring once. Sequences were obtained from PBMCs or a T cell subset sorted from them (not recorded which). The receptor source for this set is a man in his late teens or twenties who had mild COVID-19 (a few samples of this study predate the infection). Cell type and time point are not known. Both conserved end residues are part of each CDR3. Each record gives: D gene, J gene, V gene, clone size, CDR3 protein, CDR3 DNA. A D gene is named only where the DNA matches it firmly. Clone size is stated in some rows and not others, as once, few, many or a class when expanded.

d_gene: .
j_gene: TRBJ2-1
v_gene: TRBV29-1
abundance: .
CDR3aa: CSVDSGYNEQFF
CDR3nt: TGCAGCGTTGACTCGGGGTACAATGAGCAGTTCTTC

d_gene: .
j_gene: TRBJ2-3
v_gene: TRBV18
abundance: many
CDR3aa: CASSLQYRSDTDTQYF
CDR3nt: TGTGCCAGCTCACTACAATACCGGTCCGACACAGATACGCAGTATTTT

d_gene: .
j_gene: TRBJ2-1
v_gene: TRBV10-1
abundance: .
CDR3aa: CASPPPERYSYNEQFF
CDR3nt: TGCGCCAGCCCCCCCCCGGAGCGATACTCCTACAATGAGCAGTTCTTC

d_gene: TRBD1
j_gene: TRBJ1-5
v_gene: TRBV6-5
abundance: .
CDR3aa: CASREARGEPQHF
CDR3nt: TGTGCCAGCAGGGAAGCCAGGGGGGAGCCCCAGCATTTT

d_gene: .
j_gene: TRBJ2-3
v_gene: TRBV20-1
abundance: .
CDR3aa: CSARRRGGGADTQYF
CDR3nt: TGCAGTGCTAGAAGAAGGGGGGGCGGGGCAGATACGCAGTATTTT

d_gene: .
j_gene: TRBJ1-6
v_gene: TRBV6-5
abundance: .
CDR3aa: CASSYVRGATSNSPLHF
CDR3nt: TGTGCCAGCAGTTATGTTAGAGGGGCTACCTCCAATTCACCCCTCCACTTT

d_gene: .
j_gene: TRBJ1-6
v_gene: TRBV13
abundance: many
CDR3aa: CACYCYNSGESYNSPLHF
CDR3nt: TGTGCCTGCTACTGCTACAATTCCGGGGAGTCCTATAATTCACCCCTCCACTTT

d_gene: TRBD2
j_gene: TRBJ2-2
v_gene: TRBV7-2
abundance: many
CDR3aa: CASSFPLAATNTGELFF
CDR3nt: TGTGCCAGCAGCTTCCCTCTAGCGGCCACGAACACCGGGGAGCTGTTTTTT

d_gene: TRBD1
j_gene: TRBJ1-1
v_gene: TRBV7-9
abundance: .
CDR3aa: CASSFTGAYTEAFF
CDR3nt: TGTGCCAGCAGCTTCACAGGGGCGTACACTGAAGCTTTCTTT

d_gene: .
j_gene: TRBJ1-4
v_gene: TRBV12-3/TRBV12-4
abundance: many
CDR3aa: CASSFRQGSEKLFF
CDR3nt: TGTGCCAGCAGTTTCCGGCAGGGTAGCGAAAAACTGTTTTTT